These 30 T cell receptor beta chains originate from one sample sequenced in a study of shared clonotypes between healthy human individuals. Sequencing used immunoSEQ multiplex PCR; TCRdb keeps in-frame clones, though not all of them. The table lists a few hundred thousand clones, approximately 96% of them singletons, with approximately 0.3% in the top ten. Input material: memory CD8+ T cells sorted from blood. Stated subset: CD45RO+ cells pooled with CCR7-negative TemRA cells. Source of these receptors: a man aged 25-45 years in good health.

The J gene is TRBJ2-1, the V gene TRBV18; 14 bases are a match to TRBD2. The CDR3 spans 15 residues. V lost 3 bases, J lost 7 bases, and 2 bases stayed unmatched. The germline CDR1 and CDR2 sequences are KGHSH and LQKENI. CDR3: CASSPGLAGANEQFF. CDR3 DNA sequence: TGTGCCAGCTCACCGGGACTAGCGGGAGCTAATGAGCAGTTCTTC.

J is TRBJ2-3 and V is TRBV30; D gene unclear. V lost 0 bases and J 6 bases, leaving 16 bases between the germline ends. Germline CDR1 reads GTSNPN; CDR2 reads SVGIG (reference sequence). The CDR3 spans 15 residues. CDR3 nucleotides: TGTGCCTGGAGTGTCCTTGTGGTTAGGACCGATACGCAGTATTTT. Its translation is CAWSVLVVRTDTQYF.

As for this clone: Other DNA sequences of this sample code for an identical CDR3. The rearrangement uses TRBV28 and TRBJ2-7, with D unresolved. The germline gives CDR1 MDHEN, CDR2 SYDVKM. V was shortened by 5 bases and J by 1 base, with 3 bases between the two germline ends. This CDR3 is 11 amino acids long. The CDR3 region is CASSTSYEQYF. The CDR3 DNA reads TGTGCCAGCAGTACTTCCTACGAGCAGTACTTC.

The chain is built from TRBV29-1 and TRBJ1-1; D not certain. Trimming left V 1 base short and J 1 base short, with 13 bases between. The germline CDR1 and CDR2 sequences are SQVTM and ANQGSEA. The CDR3 contains 15 residues. DNA for the CDR3: TGCAGCGTTGAAGGGTTAGGGTGGGAGAACACTGAAGCTTTCTTT. Its protein is CSVEGLGWENTEAFF.

The chain links TRBV28 to TRBJ2-7; D ambiguous. Germline CDR1 and CDR2: MDHEN and SYDVKM. The CDR3 spans 13 residues. V dropped 2 bases and J dropped 3 bases, with 8 bases sitting between them. CDR3 bases: TGTGCCAGCAGTTTACCACAGAGCTACGAGCAGTACTTC. Translation: CASSLPQSYEQYF. Variable domain in full (rest from reference TRBV28 and TRBJ2-7): DVKVTQSSRYLVKRTGEKVFLECVQDMDHENMFWYRQDPGLGLRLIYFSYDVKMKEKGDIPEGYSVSREKKERFSLILESASTNQTSMYLCASSLPQSYEQYFGPGTRLTVT.

This chain links TRBV23-1 with TRBJ1-5; 8 bases fit TRBD1. TRBV23-1 is classed as an ORF, of uncertain function. J gave up 2 bases and V 6 bases, and 3 bases lay outside the gene matches. This CDR3 is built from 14 residues. Here the CDR3 reads CASRPTGGNQPQHF. CDR3 DNA: TGCGCCAGCAGACCGACAGGGGGCAATCAGCCCCAGCATTTT.

This sequence joins TRBV7-2 and TRBJ2-3; 9 bases match TRBD2. V shed 1 base, J shed 1 base, and the junction held 9 bases outside the gene matches. Germline loops: CDR1 SGHTA, CDR2 FQGNSA. The CDR3 loop spans 18 amino acids. CDR3 bases: TGTGCCAGCAGCTTAGGATGGGGGACTAGCATAGGCACAGATACGCAGTATTTT. Amino acids: CASSLGWGTSIGTDTQYF.

For this clone: The same CDR3 arises from other DNA sequences in this sample as well. This chain connects TRBV28 to TRBJ2-1; D is ambiguous. Germline V CDR1 and CDR2: MDHEN, SYDVKM. This CDR3 region has 11 residues. V dropped 5 bases and J dropped 4 bases, with 3 bases sitting between them. CDR3: CASSVYNEQFF. CDR3 nucleotides: TGTGCCAGCAGTGTTTACAATGAGCAGTTCTTC.

This chain connects TRBV5-1 to TRBJ2-7; maybe TRBD2 (5 bases). Germline CDR1 is SGHRS and CDR2 is YFSETQ. The V and J ends lost 2 bases and 5 bases respectively, with 11 bases between them. CDR3 length equals 13 residues. CDR3 sequence (DNA): TGCGCCAGCAGCTTAGGACTGTCCCACGAGCAGTACTTC. Translation: CASSLGLSHEQYF. Full variable domain (outside the CDR3, taken from reference TRBV5-1 and TRBJ2-7): KAGVTQTPRYLIKTRGQQVTLSCSPISGHRSVSWYQQTPGQGLQFLFEYFSETQRNKGNFPGRFSGRQFSNSRSEMNVSTLELGDSALYLCASSLGLSHEQYFGPGTRLTVT.

The CDR3 DNA reads as TGTGCCATCAGTGAGTCGAGTCGACGTGGACAGGGGCAAGAGACCCAGTACTTC. It is translated as CAISESSRRGQGQETQYF. The chain uses TRBV10-3 and TRBJ2-5; 9 bases align to TRBD1. The V gene end was trimmed by 0 bases and the J gene end by 2 bases; junction bases not matched to a gene: 10. CDR1 is ENHRY and CDR2 is SYGVKD in the germline V gene. CDR3 size: 18 residues.

The chain recombines TRBV7-3 with TRBJ1-6, with a tentative D call TRBD1 (5 bases). CDR3 length equals 14 residues. V lost 0 bases and J lost 9, with 9 bases in between. Germline CDR1 SGHTA, CDR2 FQGTGA. This CDR3 is CASSLTGAGSPLHF. The CDR3 nucleotides are TGTGCCAGCAGCTTAACAGGGGCGGGTTCACCCCTCCACTTT.

Of note for this clone: Other DNA sequences in this specimen translate into the identical CDR3. The rearrangement joins TRBV7-9 to TRBJ1-1, with D unclear. There are 12 residues in the CDR3. The V and J ends lost 5 bases and 5 bases respectively, with 9 bases between them. In germline, CDR1 is SEHNR, CDR2 FQNEAQ (reference sequence). CDR3 sequence reads: CASSPRVTEAFF. The CDR3 DNA follows: TGTGCCAGCAGCCCAAGGGTGACTGAAGCTTTCTTT.

The CDR3: CSVEDRGPTSYNEQFF. The DNA of the CDR3 is TGCAGCGTTGAAGACCGGGGGCCAACCTCCTACAATGAGCAGTTCTTC. The genes are TRBV29-1 and TRBJ2-1; D might be TRBD1 or TRBD2, each matching 6 bases. Deletions cut 0 bases from V and 0 bases from J, with 12 bases between. The CDR3 has 16 residues. CDR1 is SQVTM and CDR2 is ANQGSEA in the germline V gene.

The chain recombines TRBV7-3 with TRBJ2-1; 10 nucleotides align to TRBD2. The CDR3 consists of 15 residues. V lost 1 base, J lost 8 bases, and 5 bases stayed unmatched. CDR1 is SGHTA, CDR2 FQGTGA, per germline. The CDR3 nucleotides read TGTGCCAGCAGCTTAATTAGCGGGAGGATAGATGAGCAGTTCTTC. Protein product: CASSLISGRIDEQFF.

This clone was counted once. The V gene is TRBV5-1, the J gene TRBJ2-3; D perhaps matches TRBD2 (5 bases). The CDR3 is 15 residues long. V was pared by 1 base and J by 0 bases, with 9 bases between. Germline-derived CDR1 and CDR2 are SGHRS and YFSETQ. For the CDR3, the DNA is TGCGCCAGCAGCTTGTCCGGGGTTAGCACAGATACGCAGTATTTT. Protein: CASSLSGVSTDTQYF.

The chain couples TRBV30 to TRBJ1-6; 10 bases are a match to TRBD1. The CDR3 is 14 amino acids. The trim removed 8 bases at V and 8 bases at J, leaving 9 bases unmatched. The germline gives CDR1 GTSNPN, CDR2 SVGIG (reference sequence). The CDR3 bases are TGTGCCCAAGGACCCGGGACAGGGGATTCACCCCTCCACTTT. Translation gives CAQGPGTGDSPLHF.

This clone was observed once. The chain is built from TRBV6-5 and TRBJ2-1, with 12 bases identical to TRBD2. The V segment lost 1 base and the J segment 9 bases; nucleotides outside the gene matches: 4. Germline assignment: CDR1 MNHEY and CDR2 SVGAGI. The CDR3 sequence is 15 residues long. The CDR3 loop is CASSYFRLAGAEQFF. DNA of the CDR3: TGTGCCAGCAGTTACTTTCGACTAGCGGGAGCTGAGCAGTTCTTC.

The V and J genes are TRBV6-5 and TRBJ2-3; tentatively, D is TRBD2 (5 bases). The CDR3 is 16 amino acids. Between the trimmed V and J ends, which lost 4 bases and 7 bases, there was a span of 21 bases. CDR1 MNHEY and CDR2 SVGAGI come from the germline V gene. CDR3 in amino acids: CASSLGGSPPGYTQYF. Here the CDR3 DNA reads TGTGCCAGCAGTTTAGGAGGCAGCCCTCCAGGTTATACGCAGTATTTT.

The rearrangement joins TRBV11-2 to TRBJ2-5; D is perhaps TRBD2 (5 bases). The CDR3 runs to 13 residues. Trimming pared 5 bases from V and 0 bases from J, leaving 7 bases between. CDR1 and CDR2 (germline): SGHAT, FQNNGV. CDR3 bases: TGTGCCAGCAGCGCGCGGGACCAAGAGACCCAGTACTTC. It specifies CASSARDQETQYF.

As to this clone: This sample also contains other DNA sequences that code for the same CDR3. The V and J genes are TRBV27 and TRBJ2-7; D not certain. V shed 6 bases and J shed 1 base, with 7 bases lying between them. The V gene's germline CDR1 is MNHEY and CDR2 SMNVEV (reference sequence). There are 12 residues in the CDR3. CDR3 bases: TGTGCCAGCAGCGGCGGTTCCTACGAGCAGTACTTC. Translation gives CASSGGSYEQYF.

The chain couples TRBV27 to TRBJ1-5; D possibly corresponds to TRBD1 (6 bases). The germline CDR1 and CDR2 sequences are MNHEY and SMNVEV (reference sequence). Deletions cut 2 bases from V and 7 bases from J, with 12 bases between. This CDR3 is 14 amino acids long. The CDR3 sequence: CASSLLGGRQPQHF. CDR3 sequence (DNA): TGTGCCAGCAGTTTACTCGGGGGGCGACAGCCCCAGCATTTT.

V is TRBV28 and J is TRBJ2-1, with 8 positions matching TRBD1. The CDR3 consists of 14 residues. Germline V lookup: CDR1 MDHEN, CDR2 SYDVKM. V shed 2 bases and J 9 bases; nucleotides not matched to a gene: 6. The CDR3 bases are TGTGCCAGCAGTTTACGACCGCAGGGGGCTGAGCAGTTCTTC. Protein: CASSLRPQGAEQFF.

V gene TRBV7-2 combines with J gene TRBJ2-7; D uncertain. The CDR3 extends over 13 amino acids. Trimming cost V 5 bases and J 7 bases, with 15 bases left between them. Germline assignment: CDR1 SGHTA and CDR2 FQGNSA. In nucleotides, the CDR3 is TGTGCCAGCAGCGATATTCCAGCCCTGGAGCAGTACTTC. As protein: CASSDIPALEQYF.

This chain joins TRBV14 and TRBJ2-1; D remains ambiguous. Germline V gives CDR1 SGHDN, CDR2 FVKESK. The CDR3 is 15 residues long. The V end lost 0 bases, the J end lost 4 bases, and 10 bases lay between the germline ends. The CDR3 nucleotides read TGTGCCAGCAGCCAAGACTGGAGTCCATACAATGAGCAGTTCTTC. It encodes CASSQDWSPYNEQFF.

The CDR3 loop reads CASSRPPPGTRSNEQFF. CDR3 bases: TGTGCCAGCAGCCGCCCTCCCCCCGGGACTAGAAGCAATGAGCAGTTCTTC. The rearrangement joins TRBV7-9 to TRBJ2-1, with 8 bases matching TRBD2. The trim removed 5 bases at V and 6 bases at J, leaving 15 bases unmatched. Germline V gene sequence: CDR1 SEHNR, CDR2 FQNEAQ (reference sequence). The CDR3 sequence is 17 residues long.

CDR3 DNA sequence: TGTGCCTGGAGTGGATGGACTAGCGGGAGAAAAGATACGCAGTATTTT. Translation gives CAWSGWTSGRKDTQYF. The chain combines TRBV30 with TRBJ2-3; 13 nucleotides agree with TRBD2. Germline CDR1 reads GTSNPN; CDR2 reads SVGIG (reference sequence). This CDR3 has 16 amino acids. The J segment lost 5 bases and the V segment lost 1 base, leaving 6 bases of the junction unmatched.

The chain uses TRBV30 and TRBJ2-7; TRBD2 matches at 8 bases. The V gene's germline CDR1 is GTSNPN and CDR2 SVGIG (reference sequence). CDR3 length equals 14 residues. The V and J ends lost 0 bases and 6 bases, in that order; junction bases with no gene match: 7. The CDR3 reads CAWSVYAGGGEQYF. The CDR3 bases are TGTGCCTGGAGTGTATATGCGGGAGGAGGCGAGCAGTACTTC.

The chain has TRBV5-1 and TRBJ2-2, with 7 positions matching TRBD2. Germline CDR1 reads SGHRS; CDR2 reads YFSETQ. The V segment lost 4 bases and the J segment 0 bases; nucleotides outside the gene matches: 3. The CDR3 is 15 amino acids. The CDR3 coding sequence is TGCGCCAGCAGCCGAAGCGGGGCGAACACCGGGGAGCTGTTTTTT. It specifies CASSRSGANTGELFF.

This chain connects TRBV16 to TRBJ2-5, with D perhaps TRBD2 (6 bases). The CDR3 sequence is 16 residues long. V was shortened by 4 bases and J by 3 bases, with 18 bases between the two germline ends. The germline gives CDR1 KGHSY, CDR2 FQNENV. DNA for the CDR3: TGTGCCAGCAGCCCCTCCAGAGGGGACTCAAAAGAGACCCAGTACTTC. This sequence encodes CASSPSRGDSKETQYF.

This clone was seen a single time. The CDR3 DNA reads as TGTGCCTGGAATGAGGGACTAGGTCCCCCCTACGAGCAGTACTTC. Translation gives CAWNEGLGPPYEQYF. V usage is TRBV30 and J usage is TRBJ2-7, with 8 bases lining up with TRBD2. Germline values: CDR1 GTSNPN, CDR2 SVGIG (reference sequence). V was pared by 4 bases and J by 2 bases, with 10 bases of the junction left unmatched. This CDR3 region has 15 residues.